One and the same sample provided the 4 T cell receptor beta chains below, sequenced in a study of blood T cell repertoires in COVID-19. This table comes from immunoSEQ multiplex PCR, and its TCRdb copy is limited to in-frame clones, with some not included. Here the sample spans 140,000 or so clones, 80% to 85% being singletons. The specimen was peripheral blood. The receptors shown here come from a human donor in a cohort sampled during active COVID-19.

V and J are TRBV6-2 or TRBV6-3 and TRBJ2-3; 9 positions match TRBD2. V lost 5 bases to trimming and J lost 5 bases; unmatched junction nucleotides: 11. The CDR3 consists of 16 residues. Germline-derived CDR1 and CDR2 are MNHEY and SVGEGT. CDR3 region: CASSERAGGRGDTQYF. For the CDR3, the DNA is TGTGCCAGCAGTGAGAGAGCGGGAGGAAGGGGAGATACGCAGTATTTT.

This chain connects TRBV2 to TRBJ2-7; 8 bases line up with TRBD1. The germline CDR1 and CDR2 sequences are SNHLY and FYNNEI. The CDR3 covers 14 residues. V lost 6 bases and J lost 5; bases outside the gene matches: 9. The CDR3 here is CASRTYRGSDEQYF. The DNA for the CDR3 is TGTGCCAGCAGGACTTACAGGGGGTCCGACGAGCAGTACTTC.

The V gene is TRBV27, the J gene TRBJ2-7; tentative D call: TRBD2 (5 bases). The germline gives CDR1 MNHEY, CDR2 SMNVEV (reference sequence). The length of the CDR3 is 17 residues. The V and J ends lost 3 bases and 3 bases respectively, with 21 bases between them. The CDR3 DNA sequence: TGTGCCAGCAGTTTCCGGTTCGGTCCGGGATTAGGCTACGAGCAGTACTTC. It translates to CASSFRFGPGLGYEQYF.

The CDR3 loop reads CASTTRGPPASYEQYF. CDR3 DNA sequence: TGTGCCAGCACCACAAGAGGGCCACCAGCCTCCTACGAGCAGTACTTC. The chain has TRBV28 and TRBJ2-7; perhaps TRBD2 as D (5 bases). V was trimmed by 7 bases and J by 0 bases, leaving 19 bases between them. Germline V gene sequence: CDR1 MDHEN, CDR2 SYDVKM. The CDR3 covers 16 residues.